These 28 T cell receptor beta chains share one sample of origin, sequenced in a study of cytomegalovirus exposure and HLA in healthy donors. PCR involved 60 Vbeta and 13 Jbeta primers. Generated by immunoSEQ multiplex PCR, the TCRdb table keeps only in-frame clones and is missing some. Of 150,000 to 200,000 clones in the sample, over 80% are singletons; the top ten hold approximately 1.4%. The specimen sequenced was PBMCs. The source is a woman aged 18-29 years in good health and CMV-seronegative.

This clone was counted only a few times. In DNA, the CDR3 is TGCGCCAGCAGCCAGTCAAGCGGGGGGTACACAGATACGCAGTATTTT. Translated, it gives CASSQSSGGYTDTQYF. The chain carries TRBV5-1 and TRBJ2-3; 9 bases agree with TRBD2. This CDR3 has 16 residues. The ends lost 4 bases at V and 2 bases at J; junction bases unmatched: 8. Germline lookup yields CDR1 SGHRS and CDR2 YFSETQ.

This chain links TRBV2 with TRBJ2-3, with 8 bases lining up with TRBD2. The CDR3 has 15 amino acids. Trimming took 6 bases from V and 0 from J; bases not matched to a gene: 5. Germline CDR1 reads SNHLY; CDR2 reads FYNNEI. The CDR3: CASRGGGRSTDTQYF. The CDR3 region has the DNA TGTGCCAGCAGAGGTGGCGGGAGGAGCACAGATACGCAGTATTTT.

As regards this clone: A junction boundary mismatches the germline segment, possibly from a read error. The rearrangement links TRBV29-1 to TRBJ2-6; tentative D call: TRBD1 (5 bases). CDR3 length equals 13 residues. Germline V gives CDR1 SQVTM, CDR2 ANQGSEA. The CDR3 reads CSVSGPGANGLTF. CDR3 sequence (DNA): TGCAGCGTTTCCGGTCCTGGGGCCAACGGCCTGACTTTC.

This clone was counted a few times. The chain has TRBV2 and TRBJ1-2, with D uncertain. Germline assignment: CDR1 SNHLY and CDR2 FYNNEI. The CDR3 spans 13 residues. V gave up 6 bases and J gave up 2 bases, with 10 bases separating them. As DNA, the CDR3 is TGTGCCAGCAGGGTAGATGAGAACTATGGCTACACCTTC. It translates to CASRVDENYGYTF.

CDR3 coding DNA: TGTGCCTGGAGTCCCAGGGATACGCAGTATTTT. It translates to CAWSPRDTQYF. The chain recombines TRBV30 with TRBJ2-3; no clear D. Germline V gene data show CDR1 as GTSNPN and CDR2 as SVGIG (reference sequence). V was cut by 2 bases and J by 6 bases, with 6 bases left in between. The length of the CDR3 is 11 residues.

The V and J genes are TRBV9 and TRBJ2-1, with 15 positions matching TRBD2. CDR3 length equals 17 residues. J gave up 8 bases and V 0 bases, and 6 bases lay outside the gene matches. Germline CDR1 reads SGDLS; CDR2 reads YYNGEE. CDR3 amino acids: CASSVEGLAGGIHEQFF. The CDR3 nucleotides are TGTGCCAGCAGCGTAGAGGGACTAGCGGGGGGAATCCATGAGCAGTTCTTC. Full variable domain (missing parts from reference TRBV9 and TRBJ2-1): DSGVTQTPKHLITATGQRVTLRCSPRSGDLSVYWYQQSLDQGLQFLIQYYNGEERAKGNILERFSAQQFPDLHSELNLSSLELGDSALYFCASSVEGLAGGIHEQFFGPGTRLTVL.

This clone was counted once. V usage is TRBV7-2 and J usage is TRBJ1-2; 7 bases are shared with TRBD1. The V and J ends lost 3 bases and 4 bases, in that order; junction bases with no gene match: 5. The CDR3 extends over 14 amino acids. Germline V lookup: CDR1 SGHTA, CDR2 FQGNSA. CDR3: CASSFPRGAYGYTF. CDR3 bases: TGTGCCAGCAGCTTCCCCAGGGGGGCCTATGGCTACACCTTC.

This clone was seen only once. The V call is TRBV6-5, the J call TRBJ2-7, with D maybe TRBD1 (6 bases). The V gene's germline CDR1 is MNHEY and CDR2 SVGAGI. Trimming pared 6 bases from V and 2 bases from J, leaving 11 bases between. The CDR3 sequence is 13 residues long. CDR3 loop: CASSPTGTYEQYF. CDR3 sequence (DNA): TGTGCCAGCAGCCCGACAGGCACCTACGAGCAGTACTTC.

Only one count was recorded for this clone. The CDR3 bases are TGTGCCAGCAGCGACGAGACGGGTACAGGGTCGATGAACACTGAAGCTTTCTTT. It is translated as CASSDETGTGSMNTEAFF. V and J are TRBV9 and TRBJ1-1; D is perhaps TRBD1 (6 bases). The V end was cut by 3 bases, the J end by 0 bases, with 21 bases between. This CDR3 contains 18 residues. Germline V gene lookup returns CDR1 SGDLS and CDR2 YYNGEE.

V gene TRBV5-1 combines with J gene TRBJ1-4, with a tentative D call TRBD1 (6 bases). The CDR3 has 13 residues. Germline V gene lookup returns CDR1 SGHRS and CDR2 YFSETQ. V dropped 6 bases and J dropped 4 bases, with 10 bases sitting between them. The DNA for the CDR3 is TGCGCCAGCAAAGACAGGATTAATGAAAAACTGTTTTTT. Translation: CASKDRINEKLFF.

The genes are TRBV4-1 and TRBJ1-2; D possibly corresponds to TRBD1 (5 bases). The CDR3 extends over 14 amino acids. Germline V gene sequence: CDR1 MGHRA, CDR2 YSYEKL. Trimming took off 2 bases at V and 4 bases at J, with 11 bases between the two ends. The CDR3 bases are TGCGCCAGCAGCCAACGGGGGGAAGGCTATGGCTACACCTTC. This translates into CASSQRGEGYGYTF.

The rearrangement joins TRBV13 to TRBJ2-5, with D possibly matching TRBD2 (6 bases). From germline, CDR1 is PRHDT and CDR2 FYEKMQ (reference sequence). CDR3 size: 15 residues. V was trimmed by 3 bases and J by 2 bases, leaving 13 bases between them. CDR3 DNA: TGTGCCAGCAGCTTCGGGTCCGGGGGACAAGAGACCCAGTACTTC. This translates into CASSFGSGGQETQYF.

The chain carries TRBV27 and TRBJ2-7; 16 bases are a match to TRBD2. The CDR3 has 15 amino acids. Germline trimming cut 6 bases from V and 2 bases from J; bases unmatched to any gene: 1. Looked up from germline, CDR1 is MNHEY and CDR2 is SMNVEV (reference sequence). CDR3 protein: CASRGTSGGAYEQYF. DNA for the CDR3: TGTGCCAGCAGAGGGACTAGCGGGGGGGCCTACGAGCAGTACTTC.

CDR3 coding DNA: TGTGCCAGCAGCTACGGACTAGCGGCAGATACGCAGTATTTT. Its translation is CASSYGLAADTQYF. V usage is TRBV9 and J usage is TRBJ2-3; 10 nucleotides align to TRBD2. Germline V CDR1 and CDR2: SGDLS, YYNGEE. After removal of 4 bases from V and 4 bases from J, the junction contained 3 bases not matched to a gene. The length of the CDR3 is 14 residues.

This chain joins TRBV12-5 and TRBJ1-3; no clear D. In germline, CDR1 is LGHNT, CDR2 FRNRAP. The germline V and J ends were trimmed by 7 bases and 4 bases, with 8 bases remaining between them. The CDR3 is 12 amino acids. The CDR3 DNA follows: TGTGCTAGTGCCGGTTCCGGAAACACCATATATTTT. This gives the protein CASAGSGNTIYF.

The chain carries TRBV5-4 and TRBJ2-1, with 8 bases aligning to TRBD2. The germline CDR1 and CDR2 sequences are SGHNT and YYREEE (reference sequence). The trim removed 0 bases at V and 7 bases at J, leaving 9 bases unmatched. The CDR3 loop spans 16 amino acids. CDR3 region: CASSLGIGGGWNEQFF. DNA for the CDR3: TGTGCCAGCAGCTTGGGAATTGGCGGGGGGTGGAATGAGCAGTTCTTC.

The chain combines TRBV6-5 with TRBJ2-5; D possibly corresponds to TRBD2 (5 bases). Germline values: CDR1 MNHEY, CDR2 SVGAGI. The CDR3 length is 12 residues. The CDR3 sequence is CASGTSSKTQYF. The CDR3 coding sequence is TGTGCTTCCGGAACTAGTTCAAAGACCCAGTACTTC.

The genes are TRBV27 and TRBJ2-6, with 11 positions matching TRBD1. Losses at the gene ends were 6 bases for V and 2 bases for J; bases not matched to a gene: 9. CDR1 is MNHEY and CDR2 is SMNVEV in the germline V gene (reference sequence). The CDR3 sequence is 18 residues long. The CDR3 loop reads CASSRRGQGAPGANVLTF. Here the CDR3 DNA reads TGTGCCAGCAGCCGGCGTGGACAGGGGGCGCCTGGGGCCAACGTCCTGACTTTC.

This chain links TRBV2 with TRBJ1-1; 9 nucleotides align to TRBD1. The CDR3 has 12 residues. CDR1 and CDR2 from the germline V gene are SNHLY and FYNNEI. V lost 6 bases and J lost 11; bases outside the gene matches: 7. The CDR3 DNA sequence: TGTGCCAGCAGCCTACAGGGGGCACCGGCTTTCTTT. The encoded protein is CASSLQGAPAFF.

The chain carries TRBV10-3 and TRBJ1-6, with unresolved D. The germline V gene has CDR1 ENHRY and CDR2 SYGVKD. The V end lost 3 bases, the J end lost 7 bases, and 7 bases lay between the germline ends. This CDR3 has 13 residues. As DNA, the CDR3 is TGTGCCATCAGTGACAGGCTCAATTCACCCCTCCACTTT. Translation gives CAISDRLNSPLHF.

This chain joins TRBV2 and TRBJ2-3, with 7 bases lining up with TRBD2. V shed 3 bases and J 8 bases; nucleotides not matched to a gene: 2. Germline CDR1 reads SNHLY; CDR2 reads FYNNEI. The CDR3 is 12 residues long. The CDR3 DNA reads as TGTGCCAGCAGTGAGGGGAGGGGTACGCAGTATTTT. It is translated as CASSEGRGTQYF.

This clone was seen a handful of times. This CDR3 is CATSRDSGGGYTF. DNA for the CDR3: TGTGCCACCAGCAGAGATAGCGGAGGAGGCTACACCTTC. The chain has TRBV15 and TRBJ1-2; D is ambiguous. The V end lost 0 bases, the J end lost 8 bases, and 10 bases lay between the germline ends. This CDR3 has 13 residues. CDR1 LNHNV and CDR2 YYDKDF come from the germline V gene (reference sequence).

J is TRBJ1-5 and V is TRBV4-1; TRBD1 aligns across 9 bases. The V gene's germline CDR1 is MGHRA and CDR2 YSYEKL. Trimming removed 2 bases from V and 7 bases from J; junction bases left unmatched: 12. This CDR3 region has 17 residues. Here the CDR3 DNA reads TGCGCCAGCAGCCAAATTTTTCTCGGGACAGGGTTGCAGCCCCAGCATTTT. It codes for CASSQIFLGTGLQPQHF.

The CDR3 DNA sequence: TGTGCCAGCAGCTTGACCGGGAACATTCAGTACTTC. It is translated as CASSLTGNIQYF. This chain joins TRBV5-4 and TRBJ2-4, with D uncertain. This CDR3 contains 12 residues. With 1 base removed from V and 7 bases from J, the gap between germline ends came to 6 bases. Germline values: CDR1 SGHNT, CDR2 YYREEE (reference sequence).

The CDR3 reads CAWPRRSSGEQYF. CDR3 nucleotide sequence: TGTGCCTGGCCCCGCCGGTCTAGCGGGGAGCAGTACTTC. The chain couples TRBV30 to TRBJ2-7; 8 bases are shared with TRBD2. There are 13 residues in the CDR3. CDR1 GTSNPN and CDR2 SVGIG come from the germline V gene (reference sequence). V was pared by 5 bases and J by 7 bases, with 10 bases of the junction left unmatched.

The chain links TRBV4-1 to TRBJ1-5; perhaps TRBD1 as D (5 bases). V was cut by 0 bases and J by 5 bases, with 11 bases left in between. The CDR3 is 15 residues long. Germline V gene data show CDR1 as MGHRA and CDR2 as YSYEKL. CDR3 nucleotide sequence: TGCGCCAGCAGCCAAGATGTACGGGGGGATCAGCCCCAGCATTTT. It is translated as CASSQDVRGDQPQHF.

The chain couples TRBV19 to TRBJ2-2; a weak D match, TRBD1 (6 bases). This CDR3 spans 15 amino acids. The germline CDR1 and CDR2 sequences are LNHDA and SQIVND (reference sequence). V lost 6 bases and J lost 6, with 17 bases in between. The CDR3 nucleotides read TGTGCCAGTAGCCAAAGGGGGTTTTTCGCCGGGGAGCTGTTTTTT. Encoded protein: CASSQRGFFAGELFF.

The V gene is TRBV19, the J gene TRBJ1-2, with 8 bases that match TRBD1. Trimming took 10 bases from V and 11 from J; bases not matched to a gene: 15. Germline loops: CDR1 LNHDA, CDR2 SQIVND (reference sequence). The CDR3 extends over 13 amino acids. The CDR3 nucleotides are TGTGCCACTGCGACAGGGGCCGGACTGGGATACACCTTC. As protein: CATATGAGLGYTF.